The rows below give T cell receptor beta chains drawn from one sample of a study of blood T cell repertoires in COVID-19. Data came from immunoSEQ multiplex PCR; TCRdb stores just in-frame clones and leaves some out. The data show roughly 97,000 clones, with roughly 91% seen just once and approximately 5.5% held by the top ten. The material sequenced was peripheral blood. The receptors were sampled from a human donor in a cohort sampled during active COVID-19. Each CDR3 is given with its conserved first and last residue. D genes are given only for firm matches. Size is stated for part of the rows, as once, few or many counts, or as a class when the clone is expanded.

TRBV27	TRBJ2-6	NA	NA	TGTGCCAGCAGTTTATCCCCGGACCCAAGGACAGCATCCTCTGGGGCCAACGTCCTGACTTTC	CASSLSPDPRTASSGANVLTF
TRBV13	TRBJ2-3	NA	TRBD2	TGTGCCAGCAGCCCAAGACTAGCGGGAGGGTTCTGGACAGATACGCAGTATTTT	CASSPRLAGGFWTDTQYF
TRBV19	TRBJ2-3	NA	NA	TGTGCCAGTAGTTTCGGATGGGGGACTGAGGACACAGATACGCAGTATTTT	CASSFGWGTEDTDTQYF
TRBV7-8	TRBJ2-1	NA	TRBD1	TGTGCCAGCAGCTCCTCCAGGGGGTACAATGAGCAGTTCTTC	CASSSSRGYNEQFF
TRBV9	TRBJ2-5	NA	TRBD1	TGTGCCAGCAGCGCTCCGAGGGACAGGCCGTATGGTTATCAAGAGACCCAGTACTTC	CASSAPRDRPYGYQETQYF
TRBV2	TRBJ1-2	NA	NA	TGTGCCAGCAGTCCTCCAGGGCCAACTAACTATGGCCACACCTTC	CASSPPGPTNYGHTF
TRBV19	TRBJ2-7	NA	TRBD2	TGTGCCAGTAGTCCAACTAGCGGAGCCTACGAGCAGTACTTC	CASSPTSGAYEQYF
TRBV9	TRBJ1-2	NA	TRBD1	TGTGCCAGCAGCGCCAGGACAGGGGATAACTATGGCTACACCTTC	CASSARTGDNYGYTF
TRBV4-3	TRBJ2-1	NA	TRBD2	TGCGCCAGCAGCCAAGAACGGGGGGGGGTCTTTGAGCAGTTCTTC	CASSQERGGVFEQFF
TRBV6-5	TRBJ2-2	NA	NA	TGTGCCAGCAGTTACTCGAATGGAGGGTATGGCGGGGAGCTGTTTTTT	CASSYSNGGYGGELFF
TRBV6-2/TRBV6-3	TRBJ2-7	NA	TRBD1	TGTGCCAGCAGTATCTCCGGGACAGGGTTCAGCGAGCAGTACTTC	CASSISGTGFSEQYF
TRBV24-1	TRBJ1-2	once	NA	TGTGCCACCACAGACAGAAAAGCTAACTATGGCTACACCTTC	CATTDRKANYGYTF
TRBV4-3	TRBJ1-1	NA	TRBD1	TGCGCCAGCAGCCAGGACAGGGGGCTGGAAGCTTTCTTT	CASSQDRGLEAFF
TRBV6-5	TRBJ1-6	NA	NA	TGTGCCAGCAGTTACTCGCGGCAGGGGAATTCACCCCTCCACTTT	CASSYSRQGNSPLHF
TRBV6-2/TRBV6-3	TRBJ1-3	NA	NA	TGTGCCAGCAACCCCGCGGGCTCTGGAAACACCATATATTTT	CASNPAGSGNTIYF
TRBV30	TRBJ1-6	medium-sized	TRBD1	TGTGCCTGGACCCAATCCTGGACAGGACGGGATAATTCACCCCTCCACTTT	CAWTQSWTGRDNSPLHF
TRBV5-4	TRBJ2-3	NA	TRBD2	TGTGCCAGCAGCCCCGGGACTAGGTGGGATCCCACAGATACGCAGTATTTT	CASSPGTRWDPTDTQYF
TRBV4-3	TRBJ2-5	NA	NA	TGCGCCAGCAGCCAAGACAGGGTGCGCCCAGTAGAGACCCAGTACTTC	CASSQDRVRPVETQYF
TRBV5-1	TRBJ2-7	NA	TRBD2	TGCGCCAGCCACCAGGCTAGCGGATGGAACTACGAGCAGTACTTC	CASHQASGWNYEQYF
TRBV11-3	TRBJ2-7	NA	TRBD1	TGTGCCAGCAGCAAGGGACAGACCTCCTCCCACGAGCAGTACTTC	CASSKGQTSSHEQYF